The entry below describes one T cell receptor (beta chain). Its specificity is unknown. This record belongs to a study of cytomegalovirus exposure and HLA in healthy donors. Study overall: The study's early data release held approximately 91 million unique TCRs from HLA-typed donors. Researchers found that more than 70% of over 350 genotyped donors fell within the Caucasian-associated ancestry cluster.

PCR amplification relied on 60 Vbeta primers (plus 13 Jbeta primers). In the source study's methods: Per a later analysis, the number of unique TCR beta chains was roughly 83 million, of which roughly 11 million were shared. Only in-frame clones appear in the TCRdb table, and some are missing; sequencing was by immunoSEQ multiplex PCR. The V and J calls and clone size were taken over from that table, and D and trimming were inferred from the DNA. In the table there are roughly 200,000 clones, roughly 85% of which are singletons. Study-wide points: The records held CMV serostatus as the only immune exposure information.

Per the germline V gene, CDR1 is SQVTM and CDR2 is ANQGSEA. This CDR3 has 12 amino acids. V shed 5 bases, J shed 5 bases, and the junction held 4 bases outside the gene matches. The source of this sequence is a woman in her thirties or forties in good health and CMV-seronegative. The J gene is TRBJ2-5, the V gene TRBV29-1, with 8 bases identical to TRBD1. Sequenced sample: PBMCs. This CDR3 is CSVSNRGETQYF. As DNA, the CDR3 is TGCAGCGTTAGTAACAGGGGGGAGACCCAGTACTTC.